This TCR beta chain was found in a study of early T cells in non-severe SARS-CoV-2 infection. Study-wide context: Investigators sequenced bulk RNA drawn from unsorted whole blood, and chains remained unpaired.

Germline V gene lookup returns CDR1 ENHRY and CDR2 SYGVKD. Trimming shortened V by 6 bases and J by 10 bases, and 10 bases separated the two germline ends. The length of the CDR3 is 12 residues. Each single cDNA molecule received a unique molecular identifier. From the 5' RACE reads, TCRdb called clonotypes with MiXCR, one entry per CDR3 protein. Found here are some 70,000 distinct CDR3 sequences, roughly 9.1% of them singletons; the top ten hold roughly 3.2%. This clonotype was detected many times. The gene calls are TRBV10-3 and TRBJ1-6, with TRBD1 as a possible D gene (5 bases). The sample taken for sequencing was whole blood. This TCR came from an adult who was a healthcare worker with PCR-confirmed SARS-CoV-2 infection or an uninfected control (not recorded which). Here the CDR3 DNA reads TGTGCCATCAGGGAAGGGGAGTCACCCCTCCACTTT. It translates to CAIREGESPLHF.